Below, 26 T cell receptor beta chains from the same sample are listed, as sequenced in a study of cytomegalovirus exposure and HLA in healthy donors. The assay was immunoSEQ multiplex PCR, and TCRdb's table has in-frame clones only and misses some. The data show about 130,000 clones, with about nine tenths seen just once and less than 7% held by the top ten. Material for sequencing was PBMCs. The origin of the receptors is a woman aged 25-40 years in good health and CMV-seropositive.

This chain joins TRBV10-3 and TRBJ1-2; 10 bases agree with TRBD1. V lost 6 bases and J lost 4; bases outside the gene matches: 5. CDR1 is ENHRY, CDR2 SYGVKD, per germline. The CDR3 is made up of 14 amino acids. CDR3 sequence (DNA): TGTGCCATCAGGGGGACAGGGGTACGCTATGGCTACACCTTC. It specifies CAIRGTGVRYGYTF.

The CDR3 region is CASSDGTAGGEQFF. The CDR3 DNA is TGTGCCAGCAGTGACGGGACTGCGGGGGGTGAGCAGTTCTTC. The rearrangement joins TRBV6-4 to TRBJ2-1, with 8 bases lining up with TRBD2. From germline, CDR1 is MRHNA and CDR2 SNTAGT. CDR3 length: 14 residues. V was clipped by 2 bases and J by 9 bases; unmatched bases: 6.

CDR3 in amino acids: CASSQDRTSGNTIYF. CDR3 nucleotides: TGCGCCAGCAGTCAAGACAGGACCTCTGGAAACACCATATATTTT. This rearrangement joins TRBV23-1 to TRBJ1-3; D might be TRBD1 (6 bases). Being an ORF, TRBV23-1 has a function that is uncertain. The CDR3 is 15 residues long. With 2 bases removed from V and 0 bases from J, the gap between germline ends came to 8 bases.

This clone was counted once. The V and J genes are TRBV28 and TRBJ2-1; TRBD2 aligns across 16 bases. Per germline, CDR1 MDHEN and CDR2 SYDVKM. V lost 6 bases to trimming and J lost 9 bases; unmatched junction nucleotides: 8. CDR3 length: 16 amino acids. DNA of the CDR3: TGTGCCAGCAGCACGGGACTAGCGGGGGGGTATGTTGAGCAGTTCTTC. It translates to CASSTGLAGGYVEQFF.

V is TRBV21-1 and J is TRBJ2-7; the table's D gene call, TRBD2, was not cross checked with the DNA. TRBV21-1 is shown as a pseudogene. The CDR3 has 16 residues. The DNA for the CDR3 is TGTGCCAGCAGATCTCGGAAGGCGGGAAGCTCCTACGAGCAGTACTTC. It translates to CASRSRKAGSSYEQYF.

The V and J genes are TRBV29-1 and TRBJ2-7; TRBD2 agrees at 7 bases. This CDR3 is 19 amino acids long. The V and J ends lost 0 bases and 1 base, in that order; junction bases with no gene match: 18. In germline, CDR1 is SQVTM, CDR2 ANQGSEA. The CDR3 is CSVEDLEHPGEGGSYEQYF. The CDR3 nucleotides read TGCAGCGTTGAAGATCTCGAACACCCGGGGGAGGGCGGGTCCTACGAGCAGTACTTC.

The chain has TRBV5-1 and TRBJ2-2; 14 positions match TRBD2. In germline, CDR1 is SGHRS, CDR2 YFSETQ. CDR3 length: 16 residues. V lost 3 bases and J lost 7; bases outside the gene matches: 5. The CDR3 bases are TGCGCCAGCAGCTGGGGACTAGCGGGGGTCGGCGGGGAGCTGTTTTTT. Protein product: CASSWGLAGVGGELFF.

The chain is built from TRBV5-4 and TRBJ2-2, with D possibly TRBD1 on 6 matching bases. This CDR3 contains 15 residues. V was shortened by 3 bases and J by 3 bases, with 12 bases between the two germline ends. Germline lookup yields CDR1 SGHNT and CDR2 YYREEE (reference sequence). CDR3 bases: TGTGCCAGCAGCTCTCCGAACAGGGACACCGGGGAGCTGTTTTTT. This encodes CASSSPNRDTGELFF.

The gene calls are TRBV7-3 and TRBJ2-1; D unclear. Trimming took off 3 bases at V and 4 bases at J, with 7 bases between the two ends. CDR1 and CDR2 (germline): SGHTA, FQGTGA. The CDR3 extends over 13 amino acids. The CDR3 coding sequence is TGTGCCAGCAGCTTGAGAGAGTACAATGAGCAGTTCTTC. Translated, it gives CASSLREYNEQFF.

This clone showed up just a few times. This chain connects TRBV28 to TRBJ1-6, with D possibly TRBD1 on 5 matching bases. The CDR3 loop spans 14 amino acids. Per the germline V gene, CDR1 is MDHEN and CDR2 is SYDVKM. V lost 5 bases, J lost 9 bases, and 14 bases lay in between. The CDR3 sequence: CASSRPGMGSPLHF. Written as DNA, the CDR3 is TGTGCCAGCAGTAGACCAGGGATGGGTTCACCCCTCCACTTT.

The V and J genes are TRBV9 and TRBJ2-3; TRBD1 agrees at 9 bases. J lost 4 bases, V lost 3 bases, and 12 bases had no gene match. The length of the CDR3 is 17 residues. Germline CDR1 and CDR2: SGDLS and YYNGEE. CDR3 nucleotides: TGTGCCAGCAGCGGCCTCACAGGGGGCTTCCCCCCAGATACGCAGTATTTT. This translates into CASSGLTGGFPPDTQYF.

The J gene is TRBJ2-4, the V gene TRBV15, with D perhaps TRBD1 (6 bases). The germline V and J ends were trimmed by 0 bases and 3 bases, with 18 bases remaining between them. The V gene's germline CDR1 is LNHNV and CDR2 YYDKDF (reference sequence). The CDR3 runs to 18 residues. The CDR3 is CATSREMGASDIKNIQYF. The CDR3 coding sequence is TGTGCCACCAGCAGAGAAATGGGGGCTTCCGACATCAAAAACATTCAGTACTTC.

This chain links TRBV5-1 with TRBJ1-2; 7 bases fit TRBD1. The ends lost 4 bases at V and 8 bases at J; junction bases unmatched: 14. CDR3 length: 15 amino acids. Germline loops: CDR1 SGHRS, CDR2 YFSETQ. This chain's CDR3 is CASSPQGQPFLGYTF. The DNA of the CDR3 is TGCGCCAGCAGCCCCCAGGGACAGCCCTTCTTGGGCTACACCTTC.

DNA of the CDR3: TGTGCCAGCAGCTTAGGACCAGCGGGGGTCTACGAGCAGTACTTC. Translating it yields CASSLGPAGVYEQYF. This chain uses TRBV7-2 with TRBJ2-7; 8 nucleotides line up with TRBD2. The V segment lost 1 base and the J segment 3 bases; nucleotides outside the gene matches: 5. CDR3 size: 15 residues. Per the germline V gene, CDR1 is SGHTA and CDR2 is FQGNSA.

V gene TRBV7-9 combines with J gene TRBJ2-3, with a tentative D call TRBD2 (5 bases). Germline assignment: CDR1 SEHNR and CDR2 FQNEAQ (reference sequence). V was trimmed by 5 bases and J by 4 bases, leaving 10 bases between them. CDR3 length: 13 residues. The CDR3 DNA follows: TGTGCCAGCAGCCATCGGGATTCAGATACGCAGTATTTT. Its translation is CASSHRDSDTQYF.

The chain links TRBV7-6 to TRBJ2-7; 7 positions match TRBD1. CDR3 size: 14 residues. Germline V gene lookup returns CDR1 SGHVS and CDR2 FNYEAQ. The junction had 5 bases not matched to a gene; V was cut back by 5 bases and J by 1 base. The CDR3 spells CASSPRDRSYEQYF. CDR3 nucleotide sequence: TGTGCCAGCAGCCCCCGGGACAGATCCTACGAGCAGTACTTC.

This clone was counted a single time. The chain combines TRBV15 with TRBJ1-1, with D possibly TRBD1 on 5 matching bases. Trimming took off 5 bases at V and 4 bases at J, with 14 bases between the two ends. This CDR3 is 14 amino acids long. Per germline, CDR1 LNHNV and CDR2 YYDKDF (reference sequence). CDR3 bases: TGTGCCACCAGCCACTCTGGGGGGGGCACTGAAGCTTTCTTT. This sequence encodes CATSHSGGGTEAFF.

The V and J genes are TRBV7-8 and TRBJ1-2, with unresolved D. Germline lookup yields CDR1 SGHVS and CDR2 FQNEAQ. CDR3 length: 14 amino acids. The germline V and J ends were trimmed by 2 bases and 6 bases, with 13 bases remaining between them. CDR3 in amino acids: CASSLQEGRNGYTF. CDR3 bases: TGTGCCAGCAGCTTACAGGAAGGGAGGAATGGCTACACCTTC.

Only a few counts were recorded for this clone. The chain is built from TRBV21-1 and TRBJ1-4; the D segment call TRBD1 is taken from the table without a DNA check. TRBV21-1 is deemed a pseudogene. The length of the CDR3 is 15 residues. The CDR3 region has the DNA TGTGCCAGCAGCCTAGATCGGACAGGGGCCAAAAAACTGTTTTTT. Encoded protein: CASSLDRTGAKKLFF.

V is TRBV7-2 and J is TRBJ2-3; 10 bases map to TRBD2. Germline CDR1 reads SGHTA; CDR2 reads FQGNSA. Germline trimming cut 2 bases from V and 7 bases from J; bases unmatched to any gene: 9. The CDR3 totals 16 residues. The CDR3 reads CASSLQAGGSSHTQYF. As DNA, the CDR3 is TGTGCCAGCAGCTTACAAGCGGGGGGGTCGTCCCATACGCAGTATTTT.

The CDR3, as DNA: TGTGCCAGCAGTTTAGGCCGGGGGAGGTCCCAGCATTTT. Amino acids: CASSLGRGRSQHF. The rearrangement links TRBV28 to TRBJ1-5, with D possibly matching TRBD1 (5 bases). V was trimmed by 2 bases and J by 11 bases, leaving 13 bases between them. Germline V lookup: CDR1 MDHEN, CDR2 SYDVKM. This CDR3 has 13 amino acids. Combining the CDR3 with reference TRBV28 and TRBJ1-5 gives the whole variable domain DVKVTQSSRYLVKRTGEKVFLECVQDMDHENMFWYRQDPGLGLRLIYFSYDVKMKEKGDIPEGYSVSREKKERFSLILESASTNQTSMYLCASSLGRGRSQHFGDGTRLSIL.

V gene TRBV6-4 combines with J gene TRBJ2-2, with 9 bases matching TRBD2. The CDR3 contains 16 residues. Germline V gene data show CDR1 as MRHNA and CDR2 as SNTAGT. V shed 6 bases and J 2 bases; nucleotides not matched to a gene: 7. CDR3 DNA sequence: TGTGCCAGCAGACCTTTAGCGGGGGTAAACACCGGGGAGCTGTTTTTT. This gives the protein CASRPLAGVNTGELFF.

The chain carries TRBV2 and TRBJ2-5; the D gene is possibly TRBD2 (5 bases). Germline values: CDR1 SNHLY, CDR2 FYNNEI. The ends were cut back, 4 bases at V and 5 bases at J, with 14 bases in the middle. This CDR3 contains 14 residues. Here the CDR3 DNA reads TGTGCCAGCAGTGGACTACTAGTCCTGGAGACCCAGTACTTC. This gives the protein CASSGLLVLETQYF.

The count of this clone is one. The rearrangement uses TRBV28 and TRBJ2-7; D unresolved. The CDR3 loop spans 11 amino acids. Germline V gene lookup returns CDR1 MDHEN and CDR2 SYDVKM. Trimming removed 3 bases from V and 6 bases from J, with 6 bases in between. CDR3 sequence reads: CASSFTVEQYF. The CDR3 DNA follows: TGTGCCAGCAGTTTCACAGTCGAGCAGTACTTC.

This clone was seen once. The gene calls are TRBV7-2 and TRBJ1-5; TRBD1 might be the D (5 bases). The CDR3 spans 17 residues. V lost 4 bases to trimming and J lost 0 bases, with 16 bases between them. Looked up from germline, CDR1 is SGHTA and CDR2 is FQGNSA. Written as DNA, the CDR3 is TGTGCCAGCAGCTCAGTCGACAGTTCTTATAGCAATCAGCCCCAGCATTTT. As protein: CASSSVDSSYSNQPQHF.

The rearrangement joins TRBV28 to TRBJ2-1, with TRBD1 matching over 9 bases. Germline assignment: CDR1 MDHEN and CDR2 SYDVKM. Germline trimming cut 6 bases from V and 16 bases from J; bases unmatched to any gene: 16. The length of the CDR3 is 14 residues. CDR3 protein: CASSEPIRDREVFF. The CDR3 nucleotides are TGTGCCAGCAGCGAGCCTATCCGGGACAGGGAGGTTTTCTTC.